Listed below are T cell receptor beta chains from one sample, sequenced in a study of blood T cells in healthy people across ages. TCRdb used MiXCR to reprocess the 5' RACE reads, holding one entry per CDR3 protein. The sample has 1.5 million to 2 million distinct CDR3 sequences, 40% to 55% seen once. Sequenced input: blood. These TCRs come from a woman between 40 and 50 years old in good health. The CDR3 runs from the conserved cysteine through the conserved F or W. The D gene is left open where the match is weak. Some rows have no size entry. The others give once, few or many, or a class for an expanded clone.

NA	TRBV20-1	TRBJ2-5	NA	TGCAGTGCTAGAGAGGGGGGGGCGGGCAATGAGCAGTACTTC	CSAREGGAGNEQYF
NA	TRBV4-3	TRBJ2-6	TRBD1	TGCGCCAGCAGCCAAGAGCGGACAGGGGGCTCTGGGGCCAACGTCCTGACTTTC	CASSQERTGGSGANVLTF
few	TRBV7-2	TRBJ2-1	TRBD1	TGTGCCAGCAGCTCTCCTCCGGGACAGCTCGGGAATGAGCAGTTCTTC	CASSSPPGQLGNEQFF
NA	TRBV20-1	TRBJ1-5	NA	TGCAGTGCTAGATACCCCACAGGGATTAGGGGCAATCAGCCCCAGCATTTT	CSARYPTGIRGNQPQHF
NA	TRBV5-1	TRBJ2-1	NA	TGCGCCAGCAGCGCCTTGGACATGAGCTCCTACAATGAGCAGTTCTTC	CASSALDMSSYNEQFF
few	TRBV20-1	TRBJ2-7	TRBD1	TGCAGTGCTAGAACCGGGACAGGGGCCTACGAGCAGTACTTC	CSARTGTGAYEQYF
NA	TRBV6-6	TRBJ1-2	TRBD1	TGTGCCAGCAGTTACTCCCCGACCGGGACAGGGAACTATGGCTACACCTTC	CASSYSPTGTGNYGYTF
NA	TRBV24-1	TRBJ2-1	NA	TGTGCCACCAGTGTCGGGGCCGACTACAATGAGCAGTTCTTC	CATSVGADYNEQFF
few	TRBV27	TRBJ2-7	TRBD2	TGTGCCAGCAGACCCGGGGGGGAAGGGGCCTACGAGCAGTACTTC	CASRPGGEGAYEQYF
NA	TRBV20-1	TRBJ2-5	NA	TGCAGTGCTAGCGGGACCGTTAAGTTTGAGACCCAGTACTTC	CSASGTVKFETQYF
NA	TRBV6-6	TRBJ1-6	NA	TGTGCCAGCAGCCCTGGGGGGTCTGGCCATAATTCACCCCTCCACTTT	CASSPGGSGHNSPLHF
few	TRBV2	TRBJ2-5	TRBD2	TGTGCCAGCAGCGTAACTAGCGCAGAGACCCAGTACTTC	CASSVTSAETQYF
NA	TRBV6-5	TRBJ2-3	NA	TGTGCCAGCAGGCCCCCTATGAGCACAGATACGCAGTATTTT	CASRPPMSTDTQYF
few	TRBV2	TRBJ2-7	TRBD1	TGTGCCAGCAAAGGGACAGGGGGCTCCTACGAGCAGTACTTC	CASKGTGGSYEQYF
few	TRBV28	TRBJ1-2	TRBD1	TGTGCCAGCAGTTTCGGATTTTCACAGGGGGCAGGTGGCTACACCTTC	CASSFGFSQGAGGYTF
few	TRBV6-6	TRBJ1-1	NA	TGTGCCAGCAGTTCTCCGGGACGGTCTGAAGCTTTCTTT	CASSSPGRSEAFF
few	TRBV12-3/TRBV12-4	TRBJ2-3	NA	TGTGCCAGCAGTCCCGGGGCGTTTGTCACAGATACGCAGTATTTT	CASSPGAFVTDTQYF
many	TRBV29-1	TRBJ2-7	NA	TGCAGCGTTACCCCCCCGGGGCGCGAGCAGTACTTC	CSVTPPGREQYF
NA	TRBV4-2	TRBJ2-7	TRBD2	TGTGCCAGTGCTTCGGGGGGGGATCCTCTCGAGCAGTACTTC	CASASGGDPLEQYF
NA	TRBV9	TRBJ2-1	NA	TGTGCCAGCAGCGTAGGGGGAGGATCTAGCTCCTACAATGAGCAGTTCTTC	CASSVGGGSSSYNEQFF
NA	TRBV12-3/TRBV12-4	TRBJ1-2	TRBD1	TGTGCCGGCAGTTTTGAGACAGGGGGCAGGAATGGCTACACCTTC	CAGSFETGGRNGYTF
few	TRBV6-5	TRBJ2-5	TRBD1	TGTGCCAGCAGTTACTCCCAGGGGGCTATAGAGACCCAGTACTTC	CASSYSQGAIETQYF
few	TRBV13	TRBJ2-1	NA	TGTGCCAGCAGCTTCGCGCGACTACACAAAAATGAGCAGTTCTTC	CASSFARLHKNEQFF
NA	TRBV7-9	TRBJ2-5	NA	TGTGCCAGCAGCCCGGACGGGACCGGCCAAGAGACCCAGTACTTC	CASSPDGTGQETQYF
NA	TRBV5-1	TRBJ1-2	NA	TGCGCCAGCAGCTTGGCCCCTGGGGACTATGGCTACACCTTC	CASSLAPGDYGYTF
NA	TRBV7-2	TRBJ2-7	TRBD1	TGTGCCAGCAGCTCGGGACAGCACGACGAGCAGTACTTC	CASSSGQHDEQYF
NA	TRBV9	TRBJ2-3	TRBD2	TGTGCCAGCAGCGGGACGACTAGCGGGGGGTTTTATACGCAGTATTTT	CASSGTTSGGFYTQYF
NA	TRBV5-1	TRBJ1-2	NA	TGCGCCAGCAGCTTGGAGTCAGGGTTTGGCTACACCTTC	CASSLESGFGYTF
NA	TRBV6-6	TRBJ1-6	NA	TGTGCCAGCAAAGGGGTGTATAGATCACCCCTCCACTTT	CASKGVYRSPLHF
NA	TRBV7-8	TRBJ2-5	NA	TGTGCCAGCAGACCAGAGGCAGGATGGGAGACCCAGTACTTC	CASRPEAGWETQYF
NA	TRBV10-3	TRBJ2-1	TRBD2	TGTGCCATCAGAGCTAGCGGGGGGCTCAATGAGCAGTTCTTC	CAIRASGGLNEQFF
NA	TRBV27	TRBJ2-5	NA	TGTGCCGGCAGTTTTCTGGGGGTTGGGGAGCAGTACTTC	CAGSFLGVGEQYF
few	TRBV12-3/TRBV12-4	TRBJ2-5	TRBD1	TGTGCCAGCAGTTACGGACAGGGAAGTATGTCCCAGTACTTC	CASSYGQGSMSQYF
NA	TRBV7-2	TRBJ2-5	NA	TGTGCCAGCAGCTTCGACAGGCCCCAAGAGACCCAGTACTTC	CASSFDRPQETQYF
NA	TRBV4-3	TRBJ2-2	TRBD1	TGCGCCAGCAGCCGGAATACCGGGACAGGGGTCATGACCGGGGAGCTGTTTTTT	CASSRNTGTGVMTGELFF
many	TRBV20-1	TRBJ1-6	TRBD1	TGCAGTGCTAGATCGTTGGGACAGAGAAATTCACCCCTCCACTTT	CSARSLGQRNSPLHF
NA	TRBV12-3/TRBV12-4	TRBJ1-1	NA	TGTGCCAGCAGCCCCAGGGTAGGCACTGAAGCTTTCTTT	CASSPRVGTEAFF
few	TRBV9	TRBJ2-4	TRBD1	TGTGCCAGCAGCGCCATGACAGGGGTCTACGGCATTCAGTACTTC	CASSAMTGVYGIQYF
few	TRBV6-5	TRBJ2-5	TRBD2	TGTGCCAGCAGTTCCCGGGGGGGCTGGGAGACCCAGTACTTC	CASSSRGGWETQYF
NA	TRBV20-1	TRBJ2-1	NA	TGCAGTGCTAGAGAGCCTACAGGGTTCTACAATGAGCAGTTCTTC	CSAREPTGFYNEQFF
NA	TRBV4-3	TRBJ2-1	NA	TGCGCCAGCAGCCAAGATTTTAGCGGCTCCTACAATGAGCAGTTCTTC	CASSQDFSGSYNEQFF
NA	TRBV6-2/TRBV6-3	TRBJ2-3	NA	TGTGCCAGCAGACCCCAGACAGGTATTACAGATACGCAGTATTTT	CASRPQTGITDTQYF
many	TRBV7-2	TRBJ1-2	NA	TGTGCCAGCAGCTTAGCGGGCACAGACTATGGCTACACCTTC	CASSLAGTDYGYTF
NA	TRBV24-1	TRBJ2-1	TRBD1	TGTGCCACCAGTGATTTGGAGACAGGGTCACACAATGAGCAGTTCTTC	CATSDLETGSHNEQFF
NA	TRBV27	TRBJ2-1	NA	TGTGCCAGCAGTTTCGTATTTGGGAGGGGGGGGCCTACATTTGGTGAGCAGTTCTTC	CASSFVFGRGGPTFGEQFF
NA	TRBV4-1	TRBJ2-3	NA	TGCGCCAGCAGCCAGGATCATGGGGGTACGCAGTATTTT	CASSQDHGGTQYF
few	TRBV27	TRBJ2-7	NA	TGTGCCAGCAGTCCGGCGGCACGCTCCTACGAGCAGTACTTC	CASSPAARSYEQYF
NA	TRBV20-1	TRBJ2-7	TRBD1	TGCAGTGCTAGAAACAGGGGATCCCACTACGAGCAGTACTTC	CSARNRGSHYEQYF
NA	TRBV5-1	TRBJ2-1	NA	TGCGCCAGCAGCTTGGCCGATGCAGGAAACAATGAGCAGTTCTTC	CASSLADAGNNEQFF
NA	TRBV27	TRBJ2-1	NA	TGTGCCAGCAGCCTACGGCACTCGGGGAACCCAGGAGTCCACAATGAGCAGTTCTTC	CASSLRHSGNPGVHNEQFF
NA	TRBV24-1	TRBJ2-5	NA	TGTGCCACCAGTGGTAGTGCTTATCAAGAGACCCAGTACTTC	CATSGSAYQETQYF
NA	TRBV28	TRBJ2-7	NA	TGTGCCAGCAGGATCCTCTCAGGCGACCTACGGGAGCAGTACTTC	CASRILSGDLREQYF
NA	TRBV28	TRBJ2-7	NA	TGTGCCAGCAGTACCTTGGGGGAAGGGTCCTACGAGCAGTACTTC	CASSTLGEGSYEQYF
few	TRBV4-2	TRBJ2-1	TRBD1	TGTGCCAGCAGCCATGAGGACAGGAACAATGAGCAGTTCTTC	CASSHEDRNNEQFF